This TCR beta chain originates from a study of blood T cell repertoires in COVID-19. Background on the study: PBMCs, B-cell-depleted T cells, or T cells provided the cDNA or gDNA that made up the material.

Germline loops: CDR1 SNHLY, CDR2 FYNNEI. Trimming left V 5 bases short and J 0 bases short, with 19 bases between. There are 17 residues in the CDR3. Profiled with immunoSEQ multiplex PCR; TCRdb holds only in-frame clones, not every one. The table shows 15,000 to 20,000 clones, with around nine tenths occurring only once. In this sample, this clone turned up a few times. Specimen: peripheral blood. The gene calls are TRBV2 and TRBJ1-1; D unresolved. The sequence was collected from a human donor in a cohort sampled during active COVID-19. The CDR3: CASSPEATAGLNTEAFF. The CDR3 nucleotides are TGTGCCAGCAGTCCCGAAGCGACCGCGGGCTTGAACACTGAAGCTTTCTTT.